This section outlines one T cell receptor (beta chain) sequence together with its context. These data are taken from a study of blood T cell repertoires in COVID-19. Study-level background: Sites in the United States, Italy and Spain provided acute and convalescent COVID-19 samples. T cells, B-cell-depleted T cells, or PBMCs provided the cDNA or gDNA that served as material.

CDR3 length equals 15 residues. Germline CDR1 reads MNHEY; CDR2 reads SVGAGI. Trimming stripped 0 bases from V and 2 bases from J, with 9 bases between. Original analysis: Amplification with reference gene primers provided the estimates of nucleated cell counts. TCRdb's copy holds only in-frame clones and misses some; the assay was immunoSEQ multiplex PCR. The D gene and trimming were derived from the DNA, and the V and J assignments and clone size from that table. The data show 60,000 to 85,000 clones, approximately 85% seen once. The chain employs TRBV6-5 and TRBJ2-3; D possibly corresponds to TRBD1 (6 bases). This sequence originates from a man in his sixties or seventies with acute or convalescent COVID-19. The specimen sequenced was peripheral blood. Written as DNA, the CDR3 is TGTGCCAGCAGTTACTCAGGGGGAAACACAGATACGCAGTATTTT. Its translation: CASSYSGGNTDTQYF.